Below are 32 T cell receptor beta chains sequenced from a single sample in a study of vaccination effects on CD4 cells after COVID-19. Libraries were prepared by immunoSEQ multiplex PCR; TCRdb keeps only in-frame clonotypes and omits some of them. Found here are approximately 83,000 clones, roughly 73% of them singletons; the top ten hold under 1.2%. ViraFEST assay sequencing came after antigen-specific CD4+ T cells were expanded with viral peptide pools. A 10-day culture period preceded the isolation of CD4+ T cells. Each participant was administered two doses of either the BNT162b2 or the mRNA-1273 vaccine. These receptors' targets are unknown. Sequenced material: CD4+ T cells from PBMCs cultured with HCoV-OC43 spike peptides, taken after COVID-19 vaccination. The subset is: HCoV-OC43 spike overlapping peptide pool stimulation. The origin of the receptors is a human donor who received a COVID-19 vaccine.

This clone showed up just once. This sequence joins TRBV19 and TRBJ1-1; no definite D call. The V end was cut by 6 bases, the J end by 0 bases, with 23 bases between. Germline assignment: CDR1 LNHDA and CDR2 SQIVND (reference sequence). The CDR3 is made up of 18 amino acids. The CDR3 region is CASSKTWPGQGMNTEAFF. CDR3 nucleotides: TGTGCCAGTAGCAAAACCTGGCCAGGTCAAGGAATGAACACTGAAGCTTTCTTT.

The table lists this clone with a few counts. V is TRBV27 and J is TRBJ2-1, with a tentative D call TRBD2 (6 bases). The germline V gene encodes CDR1 MNHEY and CDR2 SMNVEV (reference sequence). Trimming left V 11 bases short and J 2 bases short, with 7 bases between. The CDR3 has 11 residues. DNA of the CDR3: TGTGCCTCGGGGGCCTACAATGAGCAGTTCTTC. It translates to CASGAYNEQFF.

The V and J genes are TRBV6-1 and TRBJ1-5, with D maybe TRBD1 (5 bases). Trimming took 2 bases from V and 8 from J, leaving 13 bases between them. Germline assignment: CDR1 MNHNS and CDR2 SASEGT. CDR3 length: 14 amino acids. CDR3 amino acids: CASSERGVQKPQHF. The CDR3 nucleotides are TGTGCCAGCAGTGAACGGGGGGTCCAGAAGCCCCAGCATTTT.

CDR3 in amino acids: CASSQDQSNYGYTF. CDR3 bases: TGTGCCAGCAGCCAAGATCAAAGTAACTATGGCTACACCTTC. The V call is TRBV4-2, the J call TRBJ1-2; unclear D gene. Trimming shortened V by 0 bases and J by 1 base, and 6 bases separated the two germline ends. The germline CDR1 and CDR2 sequences are LGHNA and YNFKEQ. The CDR3 contains 14 residues.

This sequence joins TRBV4-1 and TRBJ2-5; 10 nucleotides align to TRBD2. Germline V gives CDR1 MGHRA, CDR2 YSYEKL. With V trimmed by 3 bases and J by 2 bases, 9 bases remained unmatched. The CDR3 extends over 17 amino acids. DNA of the CDR3: TGCGCCAGCAGCCAGGGGATCCTAGCGGGGGCGCAAGAGACCCAGTACTTC. It yields the protein CASSQGILAGAQETQYF.

The rearrangement links TRBV10-2 to TRBJ2-7; D possibly corresponds to TRBD1 (6 bases). The CDR3 contains 14 residues. The V gene lost 3 bases and the J gene lost 3 bases, with 12 bases spanning the gap. Looked up from germline, CDR1 is WSHSY and CDR2 is SAAADI. The CDR3 sequence: CASSDGGSRYEQYV. The CDR3 bases are TGCGCCAGCAGTGATGGGGGCAGCCGCTACGAGCAGTACGTC.

CDR3 loop: CASSPTTQGAEAFF. As DNA, the CDR3 is TGTGCCAGCAGCCCGACCACACAGGGTGCAGAAGCTTTCTTT. The chain employs TRBV3-1 (or the pseudogene TRBV3-2) and TRBJ1-1, with D possibly matching TRBD1 (6 bases). The germline CDR1 and CDR2 sequences are LGHDT and YNNKEL (reference sequence). Between the trimmed V and J ends, which lost 4 bases and 8 bases, there was a span of 17 bases. This CDR3 comprises 14 residues.

J is TRBJ2-1 and V is TRBV30, with D possibly matching TRBD2 (5 bases). The V end lost 6 bases, the J end lost 0 bases, and 12 bases lay between the germline ends. The CDR3 sequence is 14 residues long. Germline CDR1 and CDR2: GTSNPN and SVGIG (reference sequence). Here the CDR3 DNA reads TGTGCCTGTACCGAAACTAGCTCCTACAATGAGCAGTTCTTC. This encodes CACTETSSYNEQFF.

The V and J genes are TRBV3-1 (or the pseudogene TRBV3-2) and TRBJ2-2; 7 bases are a match to TRBD1. Germline V gives CDR1 LGHDT, CDR2 YNNKEL (reference sequence). The CDR3 loop spans 15 amino acids. V gave up 1 base and J gave up 5 bases; unmatched junction bases: 4. CDR3 amino acids: CASSQVTGVTGELFF. CDR3 DNA sequence: TGTGCCAGCAGCCAAGTCACAGGGGTGACCGGGGAGCTGTTTTTT.

This chain joins TRBV5-1 and TRBJ2-3; 7 positions agree with TRBD1. Germline CDR1 reads SGHRS; CDR2 reads YFSETQ. The CDR3 extends over 14 amino acids. With V trimmed by 4 bases and J by 2 bases, 4 bases remained unmatched. CDR3 DNA: TGCGCCAGCAGCCCGGGACAGTACACAGATACGCAGTATTTT. It codes for CASSPGQYTDTQYF.

V is TRBV4-3 and J is TRBJ1-1; D unresolved. CDR1 and CDR2 from the germline V gene are LGHNA and YSLEER. With 3 bases removed from V and 0 bases from J, the gap between germline ends came to 14 bases. CDR3 size: 16 residues. Here the CDR3 reads CASSQNIFGMNTEAFF. The DNA of the CDR3 is TGCGCCAGCAGCCAGAATATATTCGGGATGAACACTGAAGCTTTCTTT.

The chain is built from TRBV4-3 and TRBJ1-6, with D unresolved. V dropped 0 bases and J dropped 10 bases, with 13 bases sitting between them. Germline values: CDR1 LGHNA, CDR2 YSLEER. The CDR3 contains 15 residues. The CDR3 region is CASSQEGGRGSPLHF. CDR3 in DNA: TGCGCCAGCAGCCAAGAAGGAGGGCGAGGGTCACCCCTCCACTTT.

The V and J genes are TRBV2 and TRBJ2-4; maybe TRBD1 (6 bases). V lost 1 base and J 6 bases, leaving 10 bases between the germline ends. The germline gives CDR1 SNHLY, CDR2 FYNNEI. CDR3 length: 14 amino acids. DNA of the CDR3: TGTGCCAGCAGTGAAGGGTCAGGGGTAAACATTCAGTACTTC. Its translation: CASSEGSGVNIQYF.

The chain employs TRBV4-1 and TRBJ2-5; tentative D call: TRBD1 (6 bases). The CDR3 spans 14 residues. Germline lookup yields CDR1 MGHRA and CDR2 YSYEKL. The V gene lost 4 bases and the J gene lost 1 base, with 10 bases spanning the gap. This chain's CDR3 is CASSRSDSQETQYF. DNA of the CDR3: TGCGCCAGCAGCCGCTCGGACAGCCAAGAGACCCAGTACTTC.

As regards this clone: One end of the junction varies from germline; a read error may be responsible. This rearrangement joins TRBV6-5 to TRBJ2-1, with D tentatively TRBD1 (6 bases). The CDR3 is made up of 14 amino acids. In germline, CDR1 is MNHEY, CDR2 SVGAGI. The CDR3 region is CASSFVGAYNEQFF. CDR3 sequence (DNA): TGTGCCAGTAGTTTCGTGGGGGCTTACAATGAGCAGTTCTTC.

The chain recombines TRBV9 with TRBJ1-1, with D possibly being TRBD1 (5 bases). The CDR3 covers 15 residues. Germline lookup yields CDR1 SGDLS and CDR2 YYNGEE. V lost 0 bases and J lost 6, with 15 bases in between. CDR3 protein: CASSVDPGRGAEAFF. The CDR3 DNA is TGTGCCAGCAGCGTAGACCCGGGGCGAGGAGCTGAAGCTTTCTTT.

The gene calls are TRBV5-6 and TRBJ1-2, with a weak D call TRBD1 (6 bases). Germline V gives CDR1 SGHDT, CDR2 YYEEEE. Deletions cut 0 bases from V and 2 bases from J, with 17 bases between. CDR3 length: 17 amino acids. CDR3 DNA: TGTGCCAGCAGCTTGGTAGGCAGGGGAATTCCCAACTATGGCTACACCTTC. Protein: CASSLVGRGIPNYGYTF.

The chain has TRBV9 and TRBJ2-2; 9 nucleotides agree with TRBD1. Germline lookup yields CDR1 SGDLS and CDR2 YYNGEE. This CDR3 is 16 amino acids long. The V gene end was trimmed by 3 bases and the J gene end by 5 bases; junction bases not matched to a gene: 8. The CDR3 bases are TGTGCCAGCAGCGGATCACCGGGACAGGGAACCGGGGAGCTGTTTTTT. Its translation is CASSGSPGQGTGELFF.

The chain uses TRBV19 and TRBJ2-3, with D unclear. Germline V lookup: CDR1 LNHDA, CDR2 SQIVND (reference sequence). V was shortened by 7 bases and J by 4 bases, with 15 bases between the two germline ends. The CDR3 is made up of 14 amino acids. The CDR3 loop is CASMGWVGSDTQYF. DNA of the CDR3: TGTGCCAGTATGGGGTGGGTCGGGTCAGATACGCAGTATTTT.

The chain uses TRBV7-3 and TRBJ1-2; D is uncertain. The CDR3 has 14 amino acids. Trimming left V 5 bases short and J 4 bases short, with 14 bases between. CDR1 is SGHTA, CDR2 FQGTGA, per germline. The CDR3 DNA is TGTGCCAGCAGCCAGGACGGTCTGGGCTATGGCTACACCTTC. Translation: CASSQDGLGYGYTF.

The J gene is TRBJ1-2, the V gene TRBV19; no firm D call. The germline gives CDR1 LNHDA, CDR2 SQIVND (reference sequence). Between the trimmed V and J ends, which lost 3 bases and 0 bases, there was a span of 5 bases. CDR3 length equals 13 residues. The CDR3 region is CASSMTANYGYTF. CDR3 coding DNA: TGTGCCAGTAGTATGACTGCTAACTATGGCTACACCTTC. The whole variable domain, filled in from reference TRBV19 and TRBJ1-2, reads DGGITQSPKYLFRKEGQNVTLSCEQNLNHDAMYWYRQDPGQGLRLIYYSQIVNDFQKGDIAEGYSVSREKKESFPLTVTSAQKNPTAFYLCASSMTANYGYTFGSGTRLTVV.

The chain couples TRBV29-1 to TRBJ2-3; maybe TRBD1 (6 bases). V was shortened by 3 bases and J by 1 base, with 14 bases between the two germline ends. The CDR3 sequence is 15 residues long. Germline CDR1 SQVTM, CDR2 ANQGSEA. The CDR3 spells CSVEGRGEGTDTQYF. As DNA, the CDR3 is TGCAGCGTTGAGGGCAGGGGAGAGGGCACAGATACGCAGTATTTT.

This clone was seen more than once but under ten times. This rearrangement joins TRBV19 to TRBJ1-6, with 8 bases fitting TRBD1. Trimming cost V 3 bases and J 8 bases; bases outside gene matches: 6. Per germline, CDR1 LNHDA and CDR2 SQIVND (reference sequence). This CDR3 has 15 amino acids. CDR3 region: CASSMATGVDSPLHF. The CDR3, as DNA: TGTGCCAGTAGTATGGCGACAGGGGTTGATTCACCCCTCCACTTT.

This clone appeared a few times. The rearrangement joins TRBV6-5 to TRBJ2-2; TRBD1 matches 7 bases. This CDR3 has 15 amino acids. After removal of 6 bases from V and 1 base from J, the junction contained 5 bases not matched to a gene. CDR1 is MNHEY and CDR2 is SVGAGI in the germline V gene. The CDR3 is CASSPRQGNTGELFF. DNA of the CDR3: TGTGCCAGCAGCCCAAGACAGGGGAACACCGGGGAGCTGTTTTTT.

The chain has TRBV30 and TRBJ1-5, with no clear D. The length of the CDR3 is 14 residues. Germline V lookup: CDR1 GTSNPN, CDR2 SVGIG (reference sequence). Trimming pared 0 bases from V and 11 bases from J, leaving 17 bases between. The CDR3: CAWSVRGVDRSQHF. The CDR3 DNA follows: TGTGCCTGGAGTGTACGTGGGGTTGACCGATCCCAGCATTTT.

The chain carries TRBV4-1 and TRBJ2-3; 11 bases are shared with TRBD2. The CDR3 consists of 17 residues. J gave up 3 bases and V 0 bases, and 5 bases lay outside the gene matches. Germline V gene data show CDR1 as MGHRA and CDR2 as YSYEKL. This CDR3 reads CASSQDASGGITDTQYF. CDR3 DNA: TGCGCCAGCAGCCAAGACGCTAGCGGGGGGATTACAGATACGCAGTATTTT.

The CDR3 is CASSLGTGKYNEQFF. The CDR3 DNA is TGCGCCAGCAGCTTGGGGACAGGAAAATACAATGAGCAGTTCTTC. V usage is TRBV5-1 and J usage is TRBJ2-1; 7 bases are a match to TRBD1. V shed 0 bases, J shed 4 bases, and the junction held 4 bases outside the gene matches. This CDR3 spans 15 amino acids. Germline V gene lookup returns CDR1 SGHRS and CDR2 YFSETQ. Looking up the rest from reference TRBV5-1 and TRBJ2-1 gives the full variable domain: KAGVTQTPRYLIKTRGQQVTLSCSPISGHRSVSWYQQTPGQGLQFLFEYFSETQRNKGNFPGRFSGRQFSNSRSEMNVSTLELGDSALYLCASSLGTGKYNEQFFGPGTRLTVL.

V is TRBV5-1 and J is TRBJ2-3, with TRBD2 matching over 10 bases. The CDR3 totals 15 residues. The V and J ends lost 4 bases and 0 bases, in that order; junction bases with no gene match: 2. CDR1 is SGHRS and CDR2 is YFSETQ in the germline V gene. CDR3 amino acids: CASSLAGASTDTQYF. In nucleotides, the CDR3 is TGCGCCAGCAGCCTAGCGGGAGCTAGCACAGATACGCAGTATTTT.

J is TRBJ2-1 and V is TRBV9; 10 bases fit TRBD2. The CDR3 length is 15 residues. Per the germline V gene, CDR1 is SGDLS and CDR2 is YYNGEE. The J segment lost 10 bases and the V segment lost 0 bases, leaving 7 bases of the junction unmatched. Here the CDR3 reads CASSVGSGGGREQFF. CDR3 nucleotides: TGTGCCAGCAGCGTAGGGAGCGGGGGGGGCCGGGAGCAGTTCTTC.

The chain is built from TRBV6-5 and TRBJ2-3; possibly TRBD1 for D (6 bases). The CDR3 totals 14 residues. V lost 10 bases and J 1 base, leaving 15 bases between the germline ends. CDR1 MNHEY and CDR2 SVGAGI come from the germline V gene. The CDR3 DNA sequence: TGTGCCACCAGGACAGCAAGAGGCACAGATACGCAGTATTTT. Amino acids: CATRTARGTDTQYF.

This clone has just a few counts. The V call is TRBV12-3 or TRBV12-4, the J call TRBJ2-3; no clear D gene. V was shortened by 8 bases and J by 5 bases, with 8 bases between the two germline ends. The CDR3 sequence is 11 residues long. CDR3 loop: CASSRIDTQYF. The CDR3 nucleotides read TGTGCCAGCTCTCGAATAGATACGCAGTATTTT.

The DNA for the CDR3 is TGTGCCAGCAGTGCCGCGCAGTACAATGAGCAGTTCTTC. It is translated as CASSAAQYNEQFF. The rearrangement joins TRBV25-1 to TRBJ2-1; D gene uncertain. This CDR3 region has 13 residues. Germline CDR1 MGHDK, CDR2 SYGVNS. The V end lost 4 bases, the J end lost 4 bases, and 8 bases lay between the germline ends.